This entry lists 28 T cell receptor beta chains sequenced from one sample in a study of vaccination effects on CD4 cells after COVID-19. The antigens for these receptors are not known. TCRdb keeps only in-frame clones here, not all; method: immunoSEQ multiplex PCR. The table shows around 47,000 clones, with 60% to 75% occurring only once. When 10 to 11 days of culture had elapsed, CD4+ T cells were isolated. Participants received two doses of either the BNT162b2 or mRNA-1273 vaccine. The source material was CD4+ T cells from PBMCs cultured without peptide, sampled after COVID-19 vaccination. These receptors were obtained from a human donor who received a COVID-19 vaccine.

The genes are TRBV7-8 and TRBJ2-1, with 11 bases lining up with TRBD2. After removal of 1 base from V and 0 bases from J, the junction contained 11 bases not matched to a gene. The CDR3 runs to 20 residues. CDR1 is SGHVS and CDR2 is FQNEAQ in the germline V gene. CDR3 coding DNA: TGTGCCAGCAGCTTAGATAGGACTAGCGGGCCCCAAAACTCCTACAATGAGCAGTTCTTC. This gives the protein CASSLDRTSGPQNSYNEQFF. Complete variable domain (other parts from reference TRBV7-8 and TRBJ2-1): GAGVSQSPRYKVAKRGQDVALRCDPISGHVSLFWYQQALGQGPEFLTYFQNEAQLDKSGLPSDRFFAERPEGSVSTLKIQRTQQEDSAVYLCASSLDRTSGPQNSYNEQFFGPGTRLTVL.

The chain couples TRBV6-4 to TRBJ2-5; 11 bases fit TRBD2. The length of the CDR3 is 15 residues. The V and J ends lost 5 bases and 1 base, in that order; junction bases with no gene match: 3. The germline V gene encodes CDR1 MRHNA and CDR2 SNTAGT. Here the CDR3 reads CASSLAGGLQETQYF. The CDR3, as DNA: TGTGCCAGCAGTCTAGCGGGGGGTCTCCAAGAGACCCAGTACTTC.

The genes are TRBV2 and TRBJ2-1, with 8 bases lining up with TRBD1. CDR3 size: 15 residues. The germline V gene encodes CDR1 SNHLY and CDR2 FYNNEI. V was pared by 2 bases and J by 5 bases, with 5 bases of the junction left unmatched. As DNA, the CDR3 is TGTGCCAGCAGTGAATCAGGGGGCAGGAACAATGAGCAGTTCTTC. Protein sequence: CASSESGGRNNEQFF.

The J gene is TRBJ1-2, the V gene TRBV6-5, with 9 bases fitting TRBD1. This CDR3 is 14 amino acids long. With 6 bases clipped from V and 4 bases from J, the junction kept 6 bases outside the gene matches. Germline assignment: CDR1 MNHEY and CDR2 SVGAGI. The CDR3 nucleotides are TGTGCCAGCAGCCCCCCGGGACAGGGCTATGGCTACACCTTC. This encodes CASSPPGQGYGYTF.

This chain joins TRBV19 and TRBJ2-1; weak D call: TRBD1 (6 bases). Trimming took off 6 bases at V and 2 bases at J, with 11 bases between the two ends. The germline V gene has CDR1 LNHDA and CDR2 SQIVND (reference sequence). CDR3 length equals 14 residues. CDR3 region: CASRGGPPYNEQFF. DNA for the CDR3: TGTGCCAGTAGAGGGGGACCACCCTACAATGAGCAGTTCTTC.

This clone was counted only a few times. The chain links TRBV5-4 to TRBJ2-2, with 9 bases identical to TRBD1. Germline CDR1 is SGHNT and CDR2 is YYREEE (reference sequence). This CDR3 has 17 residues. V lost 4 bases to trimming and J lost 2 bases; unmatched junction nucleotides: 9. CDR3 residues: CASSGGQGFGNTGELFF. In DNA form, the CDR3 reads TGTGCCAGCAGCGGGGGACAGGGCTTCGGAAACACCGGGGAGCTGTTTTTT.

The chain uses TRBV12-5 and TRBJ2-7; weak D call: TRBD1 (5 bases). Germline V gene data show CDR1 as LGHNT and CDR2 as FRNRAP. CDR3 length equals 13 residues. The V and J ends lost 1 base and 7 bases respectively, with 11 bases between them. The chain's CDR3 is CASGLGVRGEQYF. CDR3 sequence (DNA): TGTGCTAGTGGTTTGGGGGTTAGGGGAGAGCAGTACTTC.

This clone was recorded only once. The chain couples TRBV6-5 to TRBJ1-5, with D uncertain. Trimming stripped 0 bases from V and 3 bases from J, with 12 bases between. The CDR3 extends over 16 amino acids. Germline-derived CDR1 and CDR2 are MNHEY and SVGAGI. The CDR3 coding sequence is TGTGCCAGCAGTTACTCGTCCAACCGCCTCAATCAGCCCCAGCATTTT. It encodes CASSYSSNRLNQPQHF.

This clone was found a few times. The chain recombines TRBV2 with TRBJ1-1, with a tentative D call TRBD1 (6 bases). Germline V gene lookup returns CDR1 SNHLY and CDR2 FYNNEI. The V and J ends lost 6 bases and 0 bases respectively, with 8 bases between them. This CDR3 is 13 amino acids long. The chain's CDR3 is CASRGQLNTEAFF. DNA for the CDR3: TGTGCCAGCAGAGGACAGTTGAACACTGAAGCTTTCTTT.

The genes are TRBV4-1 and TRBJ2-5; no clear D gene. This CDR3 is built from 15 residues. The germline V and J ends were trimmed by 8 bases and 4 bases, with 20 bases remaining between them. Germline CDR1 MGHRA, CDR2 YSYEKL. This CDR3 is CASGPEWSPRETQYF. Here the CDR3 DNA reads TGCGCCAGCGGCCCGGAGTGGTCCCCGAGAGAGACCCAGTACTTC.

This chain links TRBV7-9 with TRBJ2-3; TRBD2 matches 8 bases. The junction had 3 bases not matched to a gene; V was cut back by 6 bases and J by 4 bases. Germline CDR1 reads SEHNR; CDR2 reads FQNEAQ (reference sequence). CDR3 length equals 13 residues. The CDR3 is CASSPGGPDTQYF. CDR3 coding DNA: TGTGCCAGCAGTCCGGGAGGGCCAGATACGCAGTATTTT.

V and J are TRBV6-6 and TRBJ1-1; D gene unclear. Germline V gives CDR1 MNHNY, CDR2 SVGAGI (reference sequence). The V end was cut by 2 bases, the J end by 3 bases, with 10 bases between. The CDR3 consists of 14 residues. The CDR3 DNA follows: TGTGCCAGCAGTTACCACCCGAGTGACACTGAAGCTTTCTTT. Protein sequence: CASSYHPSDTEAFF.

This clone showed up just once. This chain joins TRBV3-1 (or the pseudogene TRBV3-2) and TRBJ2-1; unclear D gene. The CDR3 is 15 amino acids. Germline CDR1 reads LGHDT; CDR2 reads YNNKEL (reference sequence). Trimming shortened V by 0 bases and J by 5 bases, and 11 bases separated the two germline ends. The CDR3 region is CASSQDRLVHNEQFF. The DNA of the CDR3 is TGTGCCAGCAGCCAAGATCGCCTGGTGCACAATGAGCAGTTCTTC.

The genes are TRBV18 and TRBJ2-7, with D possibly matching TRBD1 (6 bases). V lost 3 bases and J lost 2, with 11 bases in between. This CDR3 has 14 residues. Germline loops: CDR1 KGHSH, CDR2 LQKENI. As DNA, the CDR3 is TGTGCCAGCTCACCGTCGCAGGGGCCCTACGAGCAGTACTTC. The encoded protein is CASSPSQGPYEQYF.

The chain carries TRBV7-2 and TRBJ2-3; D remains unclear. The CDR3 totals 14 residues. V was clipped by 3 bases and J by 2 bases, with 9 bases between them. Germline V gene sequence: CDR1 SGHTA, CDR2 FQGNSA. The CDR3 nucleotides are TGTGCCAGCAGCTTCCGACTGAACACAGATACGCAGTATTTT. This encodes CASSFRLNTDTQYF.

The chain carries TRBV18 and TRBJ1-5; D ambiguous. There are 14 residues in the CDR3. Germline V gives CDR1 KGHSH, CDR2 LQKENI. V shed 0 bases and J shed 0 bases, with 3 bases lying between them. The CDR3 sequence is CASSPPYSNQPQHF. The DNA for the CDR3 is TGTGCCAGCTCACCACCATATAGCAATCAGCCCCAGCATTTT.

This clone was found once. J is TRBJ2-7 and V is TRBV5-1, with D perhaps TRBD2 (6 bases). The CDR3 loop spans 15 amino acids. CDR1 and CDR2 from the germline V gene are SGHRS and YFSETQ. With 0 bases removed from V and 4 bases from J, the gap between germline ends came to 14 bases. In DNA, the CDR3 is TGCGCCAGCAGCTTGGGGACTACGGCTGGGTACGAGCAGTACTTC. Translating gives CASSLGTTAGYEQYF. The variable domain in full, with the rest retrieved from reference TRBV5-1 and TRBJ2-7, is KAGVTQTPRYLIKTRGQQVTLSCSPISGHRSVSWYQQTPGQGLQFLFEYFSETQRNKGNFPGRFSGRQFSNSRSEMNVSTLELGDSALYLCASSLGTTAGYEQYFGPGTRLTVT.

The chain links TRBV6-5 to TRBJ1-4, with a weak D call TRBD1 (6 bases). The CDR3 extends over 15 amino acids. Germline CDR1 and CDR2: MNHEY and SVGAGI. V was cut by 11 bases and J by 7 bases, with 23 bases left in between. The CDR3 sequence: CAGGGRAEKSEKLFF. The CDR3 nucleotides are TGTGCCGGGGGGGGCCGGGCAGAGAAGAGTGAAAAACTGTTTTTT.

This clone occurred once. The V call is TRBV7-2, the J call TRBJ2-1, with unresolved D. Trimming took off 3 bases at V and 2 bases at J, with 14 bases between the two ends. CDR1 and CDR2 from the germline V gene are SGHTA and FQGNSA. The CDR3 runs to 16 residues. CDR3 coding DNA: TGTGCCAGCAGCTTTAAAAGACGGAGTCCCTACAATGAGCAGTTCTTC. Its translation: CASSFKRRSPYNEQFF.

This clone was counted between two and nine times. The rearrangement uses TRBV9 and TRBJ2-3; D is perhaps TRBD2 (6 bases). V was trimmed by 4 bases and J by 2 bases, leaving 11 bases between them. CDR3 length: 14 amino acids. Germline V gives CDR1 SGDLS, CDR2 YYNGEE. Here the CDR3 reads CASSLRDSTDTQYF. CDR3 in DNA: TGTGCCAGCAGCCTGCGGGACTCCACAGATACGCAGTATTTT.

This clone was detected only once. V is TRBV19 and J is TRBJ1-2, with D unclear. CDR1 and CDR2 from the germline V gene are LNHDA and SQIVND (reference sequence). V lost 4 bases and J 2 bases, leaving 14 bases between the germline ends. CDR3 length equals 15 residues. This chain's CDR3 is CASSSQAYLNYGYTF. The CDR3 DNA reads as TGTGCCAGTAGTAGTCAGGCCTATCTAAACTATGGCTACACCTTC.

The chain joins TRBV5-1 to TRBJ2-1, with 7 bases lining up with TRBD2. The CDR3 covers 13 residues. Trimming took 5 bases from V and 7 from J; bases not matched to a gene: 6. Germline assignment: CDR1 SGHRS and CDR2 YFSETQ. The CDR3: CASSDRGGNEQFF. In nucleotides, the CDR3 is TGCGCCAGCAGTGACCGGGGAGGGAATGAGCAGTTCTTC.

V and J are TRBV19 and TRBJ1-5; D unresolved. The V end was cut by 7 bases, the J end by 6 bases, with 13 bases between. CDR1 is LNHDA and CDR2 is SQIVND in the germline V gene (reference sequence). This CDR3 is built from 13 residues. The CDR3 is CASTGYAAQPQHF. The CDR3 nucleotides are TGTGCCAGTACCGGGTACGCGGCTCAGCCCCAGCATTTT.

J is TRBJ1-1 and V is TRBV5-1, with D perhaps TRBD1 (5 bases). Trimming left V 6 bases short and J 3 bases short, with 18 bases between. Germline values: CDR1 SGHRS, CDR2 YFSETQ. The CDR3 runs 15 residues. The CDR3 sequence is CASTGRTGEDTEAFF. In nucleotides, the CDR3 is TGCGCCAGCACCGGACGAACAGGCGAGGACACTGAAGCTTTCTTT.

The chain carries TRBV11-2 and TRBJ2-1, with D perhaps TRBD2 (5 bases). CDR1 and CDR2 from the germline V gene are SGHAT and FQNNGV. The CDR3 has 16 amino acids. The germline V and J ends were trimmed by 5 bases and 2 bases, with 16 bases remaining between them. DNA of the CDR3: TGTGCCAGCAGCCGGGTATCTACCGGGGCCTACAATGAGCAGTTCTTC. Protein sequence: CASSRVSTGAYNEQFF.

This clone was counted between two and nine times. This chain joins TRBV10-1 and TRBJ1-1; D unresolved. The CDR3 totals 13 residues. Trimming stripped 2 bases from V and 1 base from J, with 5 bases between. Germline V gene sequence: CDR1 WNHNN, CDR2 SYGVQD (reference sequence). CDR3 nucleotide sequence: TGCGCCAGCAGTGAGCCGGAGAACACTGAAGCTTTCTTT. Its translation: CASSEPENTEAFF.

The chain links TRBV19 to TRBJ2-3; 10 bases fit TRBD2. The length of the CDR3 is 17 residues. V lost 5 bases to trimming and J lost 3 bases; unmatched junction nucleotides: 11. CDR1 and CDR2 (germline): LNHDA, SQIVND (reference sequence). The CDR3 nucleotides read TGTGCCAGTAGTCAAAAGAAGGGACTAGCGTTGACAGATACGCAGTATTTT. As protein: CASSQKKGLALTDTQYF.

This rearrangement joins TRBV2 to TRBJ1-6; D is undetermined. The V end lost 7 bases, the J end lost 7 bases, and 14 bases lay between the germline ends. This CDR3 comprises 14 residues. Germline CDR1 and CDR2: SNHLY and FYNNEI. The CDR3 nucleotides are TGTGCCAGCACTATGACCTCGGGGAATTCACCCCTCCACTTT. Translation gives CASTMTSGNSPLHF.